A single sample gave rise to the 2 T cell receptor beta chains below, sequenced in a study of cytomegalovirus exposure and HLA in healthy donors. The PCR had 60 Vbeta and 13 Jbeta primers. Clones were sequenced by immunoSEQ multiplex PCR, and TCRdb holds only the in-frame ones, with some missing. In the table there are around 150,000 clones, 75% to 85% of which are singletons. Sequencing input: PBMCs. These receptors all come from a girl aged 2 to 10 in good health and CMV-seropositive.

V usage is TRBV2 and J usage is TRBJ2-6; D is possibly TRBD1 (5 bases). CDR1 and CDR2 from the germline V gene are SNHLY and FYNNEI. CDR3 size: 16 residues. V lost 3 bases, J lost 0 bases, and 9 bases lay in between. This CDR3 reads CASSDAGFSGANVLTF. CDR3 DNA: TGTGCCAGCAGTGACGCAGGGTTCTCTGGGGCCAACGTCCTGACTTTC.

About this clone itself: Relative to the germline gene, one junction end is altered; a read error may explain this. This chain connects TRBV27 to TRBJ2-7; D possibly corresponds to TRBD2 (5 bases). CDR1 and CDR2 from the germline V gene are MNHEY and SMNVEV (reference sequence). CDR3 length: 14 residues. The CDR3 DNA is TGTGCCAGCAGCTTATTGGGCCGGGGTTACGAGCAGTACTTC. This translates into CASSLLGRGYEQYF.